The rows below give T cell receptor beta chains drawn from one sample of a study of blood T cell repertoires in COVID-19. TCRdb's copy holds only in-frame clones and misses some; the assay was immunoSEQ multiplex PCR. The sample comprises a few hundred thousand clones, approximately 89% of which are singletons, and around 10% rests with the top ten. What was sequenced was peripheral blood. All receptors come from a middle-aged man who had recovered from COVID-19. CDR3s leave out the opening cysteine and the closing phenylalanine or tryptophan.

>TRBV29-1|TRBJ2-2
SAIPGSSNTGELF
>TRBV11-2|TRBJ1-5
ASSLGVQGNQPQH
>TRBV18|TRBJ1-3
ASSLLGQVINRSGNTIY
>TRBV3-1/TRBV3-2|TRBJ2-7
ASSLPPGGLAGGSYEQY
>TRBV7-2|TRBJ2-7
ASSLEGGSTYEQY
>TRBV9|TRBJ1-2
ASSFTGVHGYT
>TRBV19|TRBJ2-3
ASSKQGAGVFTDTQY
>TRBV5-4|TRBJ1-2
ASSAQDTYGYT
>TRBV11-1|TRBJ2-1
ASSLSGRINNEQF
>TRBV10-3|TRBJ1-2
AISADSGYT
>TRBV20-1|TRBJ2-3
SASDPGGPGDTQY
>TRBV2|TRBJ2-2
ASSEFPDRGLNTGELF
>TRBV19|TRBJ2-1
ASHRGMSSGEQF
>TRBV19|TRBJ1-3
ASRPSSGNTIY
>TRBV9|TRBJ1-1
ASSVVGGEAF
>TRBV27|TRBJ1-5
ASSGRQGGIAQH
>TRBV11-2|TRBJ2-3
ASSPARSTDTQY
>TRBV11-3|TRBJ2-7
ASSLRGGPSYEQY
>TRBV19|TRBJ2-1
ASRRLAGGPDEQF
>TRBV7-3|TRBJ2-1
ASSLRSTGGEQF
>TRBV9|TRBJ2-7
ASSVAGGTYEQY
>TRBV6-5|TRBJ1-2
ASSYNRGAHGYT
>TRBV28|TRBJ1-1
ASSFRGGGEAF
>TRBV2|TRBJ1-4
ASSETGAFNEKLF
>TRBV14|TRBJ1-1
ASSRKRGNTEAF
>TRBV5-4|TRBJ2-7
ASSLASGTGAREQY
>TRBV4-2|TRBJ2-3
ASSARTSGSTDTQY
>TRBV6-6|TRBJ2-7
ASSREGGSYEQY
>TRBV6-5|TRBJ2-5
ASRTSVAQY
>TRBV5-8|TRBJ2-1
ASSLQGARYNEQF
>TRBV3-1/TRBV3-2|TRBJ1-5
ASSQDRGVVQPQH
>TRBV5-1|TRBJ2-2
ASSRRGGAVGELF